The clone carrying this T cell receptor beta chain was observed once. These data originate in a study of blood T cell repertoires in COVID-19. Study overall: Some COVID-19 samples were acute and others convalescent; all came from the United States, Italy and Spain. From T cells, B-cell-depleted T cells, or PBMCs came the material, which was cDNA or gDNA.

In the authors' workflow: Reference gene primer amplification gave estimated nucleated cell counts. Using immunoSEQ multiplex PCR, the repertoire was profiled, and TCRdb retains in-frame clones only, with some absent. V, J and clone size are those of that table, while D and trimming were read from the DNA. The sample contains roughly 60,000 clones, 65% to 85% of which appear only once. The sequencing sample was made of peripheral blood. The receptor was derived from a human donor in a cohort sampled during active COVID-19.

The CDR3 DNA follows: TGTGCCAGCAGCTTTGAGGTCACCGGGGAGCTGTTTTTT. Amino acids: CASSFEVTGELFF. J is TRBJ2-2 and V is TRBV7-9, with D hard to call. From germline, CDR1 is SEHNR and CDR2 FQNEAQ (reference sequence). This CDR3 region has 13 residues. Trimming left V 3 bases short and J 4 bases short, with 6 bases between.